This TCR beta chain was sequenced during a study of shared clonotypes between healthy human individuals. The method was immunoSEQ multiplex PCR; TCRdb's version includes in-frame clones alone and lacks a portion of them. The profile shows around 1 million clones, approximately 76% of them singletons. Findings of the study overall: Between four donors, naive CD4 clonotypes were shared at a level of around 4.9%.

The CDR3 extends over 11 amino acids. V was cut by 5 bases and J by 7 bases, with 7 bases left in between. The germline V gene encodes CDR1 SGDLS and CDR2 YYNGEE. Healthy and HIV-negative, the adult donors had no recent acute infections or vaccinations. A CD45RA-negative memory subset and a CD45RA+ naive subset were separated from the CD4+ cells. Notes on this clone: Its matching antigen is unknown.

J is TRBJ2-1 and V is TRBV9; no definite D call. The sequenced sample consisted of memory CD4+ T cells sorted from blood. Subset described: CD45RA-negative fraction. The clonotype originates from a man aged 18-30 years in good health. Here the CDR3 DNA reads TGTGCCAGCAGTGCAAGAAATGAGCAGTTCTTC. This gives the protein CASSARNEQFF.